Below are 13 T cell receptor beta chains sequenced from a single sample in a study of blood T cells in healthy people across ages. A second PCR of 7 to 11 cycles used a sample-barcoded 5' primer and a J-beta primer mix. TCRdb recomputed calls from the 5' RACE reads with MiXCR, one row per CDR3 protein. The sample shows over 1.5 million distinct CDR3 sequences, 49% of them seen only once. Material for sequencing was blood. These receptors all stem from a woman aged 40 to 55 in good health.

This clonotype was observed a single time. The V gene is TRBV12-3 or TRBV12-4, the J gene TRBJ1-6; 7 positions match TRBD1. Losses at the gene ends were 5 bases for V and 7 bases for J; bases not matched to a gene: 11. The CDR3 has 16 residues. This CDR3 reads CASSVTGPRGNSPLHF. The CDR3 nucleotides are TGTGCCAGCAGTGTGACAGGGCCAAGGGGGAATTCACCCCTCCACTTT.

The CDR3 is CASSEASTGSYAEQYF. The CDR3 DNA sequence: TGTGCCAGCAGTGAAGCAAGTACAGGGAGTTATGCCGAGCAGTACTTC. The chain has TRBV6-1 and TRBJ2-7; D perhaps matches TRBD1 (6 bases). The CDR3 extends over 16 amino acids. Trimming cost V 0 bases and J 6 bases, with 18 bases left between them. In germline, CDR1 is MNHNS, CDR2 SASEGT.

The V call is TRBV24-1, the J call TRBJ1-2; D not resolved. Per germline, CDR1 KGHDR and CDR2 SFDVKD. V was cut by 9 bases and J by 5 bases, with 9 bases left in between. The CDR3 covers 11 residues. CDR3 DNA: TGTGCCACCGAAAGTGGGTATGGCTACACCTTC. Translating it yields CATESGYGYTF.

The genes are TRBV7-2 and TRBJ2-3, with D perhaps TRBD1 (7 bases). Germline assignment: CDR1 SGHTA and CDR2 FQGNSA. The CDR3 is made up of 17 amino acids. With 2 bases removed from V and 0 bases from J, the gap between germline ends came to 15 bases. DNA of the CDR3: TGTGCCAGCAGCTTAAGGGGGCGGGGCGACAGCACAGATACGCAGTATTTT. Translation: CASSLRGRGDSTDTQYF.

In its sample, this clonotype was seen a few times. The V call is TRBV4-2, the J call TRBJ2-7; D ambiguous. Germline V lookup: CDR1 LGHNA, CDR2 YNFKEQ. The germline V and J ends were trimmed by 4 bases and 2 bases, with 21 bases remaining between them. This CDR3 has 17 amino acids. The CDR3 nucleotides are TGTGCCAGCAGCCTAGGAACGGTGGCGGACCAACCCTACGAGCAGTACTTC. This gives the protein CASSLGTVADQPYEQYF.

This clonotype was picked up a small number of times. The genes are TRBV7-2 and TRBJ2-1; D ambiguous. Trimming removed 5 bases from V and 6 bases from J, with 17 bases in between. Germline CDR1 and CDR2: SGHTA and FQGNSA. CDR3 size: 15 residues. The CDR3 coding sequence is TGTGCCAGCAGCCCGGACCCACTCTACCGCAATGAGCAGTTCTTC. It codes for CASSPDPLYRNEQFF. The whole variable domain, filled in from reference TRBV7-2 and TRBJ2-1, reads GAGVSQSPSNKVTEKGKDVELRCDPISGHTALYWYRQSLGQGLEFLIYFQGNSAPDKSGLPSDRFSAERTGGSVSTLTIQRTQQEDSAVYLCASSPDPLYRNEQFFGPGTRLTVL.

This clonotype was seen once. The chain is built from TRBV4-1 and TRBJ1-5; D may be TRBD1 (6 bases). The CDR3 covers 15 residues. Trimming pared 0 bases from V and 4 bases from J, leaving 10 bases between. CDR1 is MGHRA and CDR2 is YSYEKL in the germline V gene. The CDR3 sequence: CASSQEDRENQPQHF. In DNA, the CDR3 is TGCGCCAGCAGCCAAGAGGACAGAGAGAATCAGCCCCAGCATTTT.

The rearrangement links TRBV6-1 to TRBJ2-5; the D gene could be TRBD1 or TRBD2 (5 bases each). The CDR3 length is 15 residues. Germline CDR1 is MNHNS and CDR2 is SASEGT. Trimming cost V 7 bases and J 2 bases, with 17 bases left between them. The CDR3 nucleotides are TGTGCCAGCACTGGGGGAGCACAACGACAAGAGACCCAGTACTTC. It yields the protein CASTGGAQRQETQYF.

The sample holds a few counts of this clonotype. V and J are TRBV4-3 and TRBJ1-4, with D maybe TRBD1 (5 bases). Trimming removed 0 bases from V and 3 bases from J, with 11 bases in between. The CDR3 is 16 amino acids. The germline V gene encodes CDR1 LGHNA and CDR2 YSLEER. The CDR3 is CASSQEPRAPNEKLFF. CDR3 DNA sequence: TGCGCCAGCAGCCAAGAACCCAGGGCCCCTAATGAAAAACTGTTTTTT.

This clonotype was detected only a few times. V and J are TRBV9 and TRBJ1-2, with unresolved D. The CDR3 runs to 13 residues. Germline assignment: CDR1 SGDLS and CDR2 YYNGEE. The V gene lost 8 bases and the J gene lost 3 bases, with 14 bases spanning the gap. The CDR3 here is CASREETHYGYTF. The DNA of the CDR3 is TGTGCCAGTAGGGAGGAGACCCACTATGGCTACACCTTC.

The chain couples TRBV4-3 to TRBJ2-3; D gene uncertain. Trimming stripped 2 bases from V and 0 bases from J, with 9 bases between. From germline, CDR1 is LGHNA and CDR2 YSLEER. The CDR3 is made up of 15 amino acids. CDR3 sequence: CASSQWRTSTDTQYF. The CDR3 DNA follows: TGCGCCAGCAGCCAATGGCGAACTAGCACAGATACGCAGTATTTT.

This clonotype turned up a few times. The chain joins TRBV27 to TRBJ2-5; a weak D match, TRBD1 (7 bases). CDR1 is MNHEY, CDR2 SMNVEV, per germline (reference sequence). Trimming pared 4 bases from V and 5 bases from J, leaving 14 bases between. This CDR3 has 14 amino acids. In DNA, the CDR3 is TGTGCCAGCAGTTCGTCAGGGGGGCTGGAGACCCAGTACTTC. Translation gives CASSSSGGLETQYF.

V usage is TRBV6-2 or TRBV6-3 and J usage is TRBJ1-6, with D possibly matching TRBD1 (6 bases). Trimming removed 5 bases from V and 9 bases from J, with 14 bases in between. CDR1 is MNHEY and CDR2 is SVGEGT in the germline V gene. CDR3 size: 14 residues. CDR3 protein: CASSPQGKSSPLHF. CDR3 nucleotide sequence: TGTGCCAGCAGTCCTCAGGGGAAAAGTTCACCCCTCCACTTT.